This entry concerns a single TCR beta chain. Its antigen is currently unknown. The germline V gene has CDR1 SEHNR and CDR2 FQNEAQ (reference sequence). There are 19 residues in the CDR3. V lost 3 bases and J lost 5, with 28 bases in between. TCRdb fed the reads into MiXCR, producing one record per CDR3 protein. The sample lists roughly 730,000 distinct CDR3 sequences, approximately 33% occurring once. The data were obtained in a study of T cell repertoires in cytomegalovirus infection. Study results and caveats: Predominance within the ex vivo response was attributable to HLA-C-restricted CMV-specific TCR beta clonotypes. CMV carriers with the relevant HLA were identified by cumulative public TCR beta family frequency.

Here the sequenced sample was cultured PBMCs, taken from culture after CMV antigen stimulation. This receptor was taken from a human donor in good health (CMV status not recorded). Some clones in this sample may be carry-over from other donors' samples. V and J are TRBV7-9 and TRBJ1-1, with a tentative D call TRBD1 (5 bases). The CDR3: CASSFARPSIGGLLTEAFF. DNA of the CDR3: TGTGCCAGCAGCTTCGCTCGCCCCTCTATTGGGGGACTCTTAACTGAAGCTTTCTTT.